Below are 14 T cell receptor beta chains sequenced from a single sample in a study of technical replicates of blood from several donors. Data came from immunoSEQ multiplex PCR; TCRdb stores just in-frame clones and leaves some out. The sample lists approximately 100,000 clones; more than 90% were seen once. Specimen: T cells isolated from PBMCs. These receptors were collected from a human donor in good health.

V and J are TRBV11-2 and TRBJ2-3; TRBD1 aligns across 8 bases. Germline V gene sequence: CDR1 SGHAT, CDR2 FQNNGV. The CDR3 runs to 17 residues. Losses at the gene ends were 2 bases for V and 5 bases for J; bases not matched to a gene: 12. The CDR3 loop reads CASSLLGRGPAGDTQYF. For the CDR3, the DNA is TGTGCCAGCAGCTTATTAGGCAGGGGGCCTGCCGGAGATACGCAGTATTTT.

The rearrangement joins TRBV29-1 to TRBJ1-2; D is undetermined. In germline, CDR1 is SQVTM, CDR2 ANQGSEA. CDR3 length equals 14 residues. Trimming left V 4 bases short and J 4 bases short, with 16 bases between. The CDR3 coding sequence is TGCAGCGTTGGCCCGTCGGGGAATCTCTATGGCTACACCTTC. It codes for CSVGPSGNLYGYTF.

This clone was detected only a few times. This chain uses TRBV29-1 with TRBJ1-1; D not certain. V was cut by 5 bases and J by 1 base, with 17 bases left in between. Germline loops: CDR1 SQVTM, CDR2 ANQGSEA. CDR3 length: 15 amino acids. The CDR3 DNA sequence: TGCAGCGTTCAGGCCTTACCGATTAGGAACACTGAAGCTTTCTTT. This translates into CSVQALPIRNTEAFF.

Here the CDR3 DNA reads TGTGCCAGCAAATCGACTGAGAACACTGAAGCTTTCTTT. Protein: CASKSTENTEAFF. The chain links TRBV2 to TRBJ1-1; the D is unclear. Germline loops: CDR1 SNHLY, CDR2 FYNNEI. CDR3 size: 13 residues. V was clipped by 7 bases and J by 1 base, with 10 bases between them.

This clone was found once. The chain has TRBV19 and TRBJ1-2; no clear D gene. This CDR3 is 13 amino acids long. V lost 3 bases, J lost 3 bases, and 8 bases lay in between. Germline CDR1 is LNHDA and CDR2 is SQIVND (reference sequence). The CDR3, as DNA: TGTGCCAGTAGTATCAGGAAGCACTATGGCTACACCTTC. Its protein product is CASSIRKHYGYTF.

The sample holds one count of this clone. The CDR3 sequence is CASSSYRGLNYGYTF. The CDR3 region has the DNA TGTGCCAGCAGCTCTTACAGGGGGCTAAACTATGGCTACACCTTC. The V and J genes are TRBV5-8 and TRBJ1-2, with 9 bases identical to TRBD1. CDR1 SGHTS and CDR2 YDEGEE come from the germline V gene. J was trimmed by 2 bases and V by 3 bases; bases with no gene match: 5. The CDR3 is made up of 15 amino acids.

The chain employs TRBV7-9 and TRBJ2-4, with D unresolved. The V gene's germline CDR1 is SEHNR and CDR2 FQNEAQ (reference sequence). V dropped 5 bases and J dropped 2 bases, with 13 bases sitting between them. The CDR3 extends over 15 amino acids. CDR3 loop: CASSLSRLPKNIQYF. The CDR3 DNA follows: TGTGCCAGCAGCCTCTCGCGGTTACCCAAAAACATTCAGTACTTC.

In this sample, this clone turned up a few times. This chain connects TRBV27 to TRBJ1-2; 8 positions match TRBD1. V was clipped by 5 bases and J by 5 bases; unmatched bases: 4. The CDR3 totals 13 residues. Germline-derived CDR1 and CDR2 are MNHEY and SMNVEV (reference sequence). The CDR3, as DNA: TGTGCCAGCAGTGAGGACAGGGTTTATGGCTACACCTTC. Its translation is CASSEDRVYGYTF.

The chain has TRBV28 and TRBJ2-7; D call uncertain. The V gene lost 2 bases and the J gene lost 0 bases, with 8 bases spanning the gap. The CDR3 sequence is 14 residues long. Germline-derived CDR1 and CDR2 are MDHEN and SYDVKM. CDR3 nucleotide sequence: TGTGCCAGCAGTTTAACCGGGTACTCCTACGAGCAGTACTTC. Translated: CASSLTGYSYEQYF.

This clone was observed a single time. The CDR3 region has the DNA TGTGCCAGCAGCTTGGGCAGTCTTAACCAAGAGACCCAGTACTTC. It encodes CASSLGSLNQETQYF. The chain links TRBV5-5 to TRBJ2-5; no clear D. Trimming removed 0 bases at V and 0 bases at J, with 9 bases between. The CDR3 spans 15 residues. Germline-derived CDR1 and CDR2 are SGHKS and YYEKEE (reference sequence). Full variable domain (outside the CDR3, taken from reference TRBV5-5 and TRBJ2-5): DAGVTQSPTHLIKTRGQQVTLRCSPISGHKSVSWYQQVLGQGPQFIFQYYEKEERGRGNFPDRFSARQFPNYSSELNVNALLLGDSALYLCASSLGSLNQETQYFGPGTRLLVL.

This clone was seen a handful of times. The chain uses TRBV28 and TRBJ1-5; possibly TRBD1 for D (6 bases). Trimming cost V 5 bases and J 7 bases, with 18 bases left between them. This CDR3 is built from 15 residues. From germline, CDR1 is MDHEN and CDR2 SYDVKM. The CDR3 reads CASSLGGHGGQPQHF. The DNA of the CDR3 is TGTGCCAGCAGTCTCGGGGGGCACGGGGGACAGCCCCAGCATTTT.

The chain has TRBV9 and TRBJ1-1, with D possibly being TRBD1 (5 bases). Between the trimmed V and J ends, which lost 7 bases and 6 bases, there was a span of 16 bases. CDR1 is SGDLS, CDR2 YYNGEE, per germline. The CDR3 sequence is 13 residues long. CDR3 residues: CASLQPKGPEAFF. The CDR3 region has the DNA TGTGCCAGCCTTCAACCGAAGGGGCCTGAAGCTTTCTTT.

V gene TRBV10-1 combines with J gene TRBJ2-1; 13 bases fit TRBD2. The junction had 9 bases not matched to a gene; V was cut back by 5 bases and J by 5 bases. This CDR3 has 17 residues. Germline V CDR1 and CDR2: WNHNN, SYGVQD (reference sequence). CDR3 loop: CASSSDTSGREHNEQFF. The CDR3 nucleotides are TGCGCCAGCAGTTCCGACACTAGCGGGAGGGAACACAATGAGCAGTTCTTC.

CDR3 DNA: TGTGCCACCAGCAGAGATTGGGGGGGAGGTGAAAAACTGTTTTTT. Protein sequence: CATSRDWGGGEKLFF. The J gene is TRBJ1-4, the V gene TRBV15, with D possibly being TRBD1 (5 bases). Germline V gene sequence: CDR1 LNHNV, CDR2 YYDKDF (reference sequence). This CDR3 region has 15 residues. Trimming cost V 0 bases and J 7 bases, with 12 bases left between them.